Given below is one T cell receptor beta chain in context. What it binds is not known. This entry comes from a study of T-cell reconstitution after alpha-beta-depleted transplantation in children. Germline loops: CDR1 SGHRS, CDR2 YFSETQ. The CDR3 length is 14 residues. V was cut by 2 bases and J by 8 bases, with 16 bases left in between. Regarding the study as a whole: At day 60, the high TCRbeta diversity found in some patients originated from recipient T cells and thymic progenitors that had survived. T cells produced anew were the main source of T-cell counts and diversity one year after transplant. Several hundred expanded graft clones reportedly were the source of alpha-beta T cells about two months after transplant.

Unique molecular identifiers were built into the TCRbeta library. One entry per CDR3 protein results from TCRdb running MiXCR on the PCR reads. The sample records 550,000 to 800,000 distinct CDR3 sequences, around 13% being singletons. Sequenced material: PBMCs, taken before TCRalphabeta/CD19-depleted stem cell transplant. The sequence came from a girl under 10 years old with congenital amegakaryocytic thrombocytopenia, due to receive a stem cell transplant. The J gene is TRBJ2-5, the V gene TRBV5-1; D is possibly TRBD2 (5 bases). CDR3 amino acids: CASSLDIARGTQYF. The CDR3 bases are TGCGCCAGCAGCTTAGACATCGCCCGGGGTACCCAGTACTTC.